What follows describes a single T cell receptor beta chain. This entry belongs to a study of T cell changes during pregnancy in multiple sclerosis. Germline CDR1 is SNHLY and CDR2 is FYNNEI. The CDR3 sequence is 13 residues long. V lost 7 bases to trimming and J lost 6 bases; unmatched junction nucleotides: 5. Sequenced by immunoSEQ multiplex PCR; TCRdb stores in-frame clones only, minus some. The profile shows some 52,000 clones, 85% to 95% of them singletons. The source is a female donor with multiple sclerosis, enrolled in a pregnancy study. This material consisted of CD4+ T cells from peripheral blood mononuclear cells, taken in the third trimester of pregnancy. The chain recombines TRBV2 with TRBJ2-3, with 9 bases fitting TRBD1. The CDR3 nucleotides are TGTGCCAGCACGGGACAGGGTGTTGATACGCAGTATTTT. Residues: CASTGQGVDTQYF.